These 19 T cell receptor beta chains came from one sample sequenced in a study of cytomegalovirus exposure and HLA in healthy donors (dated by TCRdb to the late 2010s). Library generation was performed with the immunoSEQ multiplex PCR assay. A mixture of 60 forward primers for TCR Vbeta segments and 13 reverse primers for TCR Jbeta segments was used in the multiplex PCR. TCRdb re-hosts the immuneACCESS table, in-frame sequences only. Its copies lack some clones; in the studies checked, an unresolved V gene accounts for under half of them, and the cause for the rest is not known. Recorded for this sample are 170,000 or so clones; roughly 84% of them occurred a single time. Together, the top ten hold under 0.4% of the sample. Sample: PBMCs. Receptor source: a boy aged 2-9 years in good health and CMV-seronegative.

This rearrangement joins TRBV29-1 to TRBJ2-3; 8 nucleotides align to TRBD1. Germline lookup yields CDR1 SQVTM and CDR2 ANQGSEA. The CDR3 loop spans 15 amino acids. The ends lost 0 bases at V and 3 bases at J; junction bases unmatched: 5. This CDR3 is CSVEDSQGATDTQYF. CDR3 nucleotide sequence: TGCAGCGTTGAAGATTCCCAGGGGGCAACAGATACGCAGTATTTT.

The CDR3 reads CAISDGQGAYGYTF. The CDR3 coding sequence is TGTGCCATCAGTGACGGACAGGGGGCTTATGGCTACACCTTC. The gene calls are TRBV10-3 and TRBJ1-2; 11 bases fit TRBD1. Germline V gene data show CDR1 as ENHRY and CDR2 as SYGVKD. The CDR3 spans 14 residues. With V trimmed by 3 bases and J by 5 bases, 2 bases remained unmatched.

The chain employs TRBV28 and TRBJ2-7, with D possibly being TRBD2 (5 bases). The V end lost 7 bases, the J end lost 4 bases, and 17 bases lay between the germline ends. In germline, CDR1 is MDHEN, CDR2 SYDVKM. The CDR3 spans 14 residues. The CDR3 loop reads CASNSLTPGYEQYF. The DNA of the CDR3 is TGTGCCAGCAACAGCCTTACCCCGGGGTACGAGCAGTACTTC.

This clone was picked up a small number of times. The chain is built from TRBV6-1 and TRBJ1-5; 7 bases are shared with TRBD1. The germline gives CDR1 MNHNS, CDR2 SASEGT. V shed 3 bases, J shed 0 bases, and the junction held 5 bases outside the gene matches. The CDR3 runs to 16 residues. Here the CDR3 DNA reads TGTGCCAGCAGTGAGGCAGGGGGATATAGCAATCAGCCCCAGCATTTT. Its translation is CASSEAGGYSNQPQHF.

This clone was counted a single time. V and J are TRBV25-1 and TRBJ2-5; no definite D call. V was clipped by 2 bases and J by 4 bases, with 8 bases between them. The CDR3 extends over 13 amino acids. Germline V gives CDR1 MGHDK, CDR2 SYGVNS. The CDR3 region has the DNA TGTGCCAGCAGTGAACCCCTAGGAGAGACCCAGTACTTC. This sequence encodes CASSEPLGETQYF.

This clone was observed a single time. V is TRBV4-1 and J is TRBJ1-5, with D tentatively TRBD1 (5 bases). Germline-derived CDR1 and CDR2 are MGHRA and YSYEKL. Trimming shortened V by 0 bases and J by 2 bases, and 8 bases separated the two germline ends. The length of the CDR3 is 15 residues. The CDR3 is CASSQDSRGNQPQHF. The CDR3 DNA reads as TGCGCCAGCAGCCAAGATTCCAGGGGCAATCAGCCCCAGCATTTT.

This chain uses TRBV6-4 with TRBJ2-1; 10 nucleotides match TRBD2. Losses at the gene ends were 2 bases for V and 9 bases for J; bases not matched to a gene: 4. The CDR3 spans 14 residues. Germline lookup yields CDR1 MRHNA and CDR2 SNTAGT. CDR3 in amino acids: CASSDLAGAGEQFF. CDR3 sequence (DNA): TGTGCCAGCAGTGACCTAGCGGGAGCTGGTGAGCAGTTCTTC.

This clone turned up a few times. The CDR3 coding sequence is TGTGCCAGCTCACCACCAGGAACAGCCTCCTCAGATACGCAGTATTTT. Residues: CASSPPGTASSDTQYF. The V gene is TRBV18, the J gene TRBJ2-3; D call uncertain. V was shortened by 0 bases and J by 4 bases, with 14 bases between the two germline ends. The CDR3 covers 16 residues. Germline V lookup: CDR1 KGHSH, CDR2 LQKENI. Looking up the rest from reference TRBV18 and TRBJ2-3 gives the full variable domain: NAGVMQNPRHLVRRRGQEARLRCSPMKGHSHVYWYRQLPEEGLKFMVYLQKENIIDESGMPKERFSAEFPKEGPSILRIQQVVRGDSAAYFCASSPPGTASSDTQYFGPGTRLTVL.

The V and J genes are TRBV30 and TRBJ2-7; tentative D call: TRBD2 (6 bases). The CDR3 is 13 amino acids. V lost 5 bases to trimming and J lost 0 bases, with 11 bases between them. Germline CDR1 GTSNPN, CDR2 SVGIG (reference sequence). The CDR3 loop is CAWGTGSSYEQYF. As DNA, the CDR3 is TGTGCCTGGGGGACCGGGAGCTCCTACGAGCAGTACTTC.

This chain connects TRBV19 to TRBJ2-7; D may match TRBD1 or TRBD2 (6 bases each). CDR3 length equals 14 residues. CDR1 and CDR2 (germline): LNHDA, SQIVND (reference sequence). V was shortened by 6 bases and J by 2 bases, with 14 bases between the two germline ends. CDR3 coding DNA: TGTGCCAGTAGCATACAGGGAGGAGCCTACGAGCAGTACTTC. Translation: CASSIQGGAYEQYF.

V and J are TRBV28 and TRBJ1-1; D perhaps matches TRBD1 (6 bases). The germline V gene encodes CDR1 MDHEN and CDR2 SYDVKM. The CDR3 sequence is 14 residues long. V lost 8 bases, J lost 1 base, and 14 bases lay in between. The CDR3 bases are TGTGCCAGCCTGAATGGACAGCCGAACACTGAAGCTTTCTTT. This translates into CASLNGQPNTEAFF. Full variable domain (rest looked up from reference TRBV28 and TRBJ1-1): DVKVTQSSRYLVKRTGEKVFLECVQDMDHENMFWYRQDPGLGLRLIYFSYDVKMKEKGDIPEGYSVSREKKERFSLILESASTNQTSMYLCASLNGQPNTEAFFGQGTRLTVV.

This clone has only a few counts. The chain combines TRBV14 with TRBJ2-6, with 9 bases identical to TRBD1. The CDR3 has 18 residues. V trimming: 2 bases; J trimming: 2 bases; junction bases outside the gene matches: 7. Germline V gives CDR1 SGHDN, CDR2 FVKESK. This CDR3 reads CASSQSGQGLPGANVLTF. DNA for the CDR3: TGTGCCAGCAGCCAATCGGGACAGGGCCTTCCTGGGGCCAACGTCCTGACTTTC.

This rearrangement joins TRBV9 to TRBJ2-1, with a weak D call TRBD1 (5 bases). Germline lookup yields CDR1 SGDLS and CDR2 YYNGEE. Between the trimmed V and J ends, which lost 3 bases and 6 bases, there was a span of 7 bases. The CDR3 runs to 12 residues. The CDR3 loop reads CASSGDSNEQFF. CDR3 DNA: TGTGCCAGCAGCGGTGACAGCAATGAGCAGTTCTTC.

This chain connects TRBV27 to TRBJ2-7, with 11 bases matching TRBD1. Germline V lookup: CDR1 MNHEY, CDR2 SMNVEV (reference sequence). The trim removed 2 bases at V and 3 bases at J, leaving 3 bases unmatched. The length of the CDR3 is 15 residues. Written as DNA, the CDR3 is TGTGCCAGCAGTTTAGGACAGGGGGCTAGCTACGAGCAGTACTTC. Translated, it gives CASSLGQGASYEQYF.

As for this clone: Other nucleotide sequences in the sample specify the same CDR3. CDR3 residues: CASSVGQGAFYGYTF. CDR3 sequence (DNA): TGTGCCAGCAGCGTAGGGCAGGGGGCATTTTATGGCTACACCTTC. The gene calls are TRBV9 and TRBJ1-2, with TRBD1 identical over 8 bases. Germline V lookup: CDR1 SGDLS, CDR2 YYNGEE. With 0 bases clipped from V and 5 bases from J, the junction kept 6 bases outside the gene matches. The CDR3 sequence is 15 residues long.

With regard to this clone: A read error may produce the germline difference seen at one junction end. J is TRBJ2-2 and V is TRBV6-1, with TRBD1 matching 10 bases. Germline loops: CDR1 MNHNS, CDR2 SASEGT. The CDR3 runs to 14 residues. The chain's CDR3 is CASTRQGATGALFF. The CDR3 DNA is TGTGCCAGCACAAGACAGGGGGCCACCGGGGCGCTGTTTTTT.

The J gene is TRBJ2-1, the V gene TRBV27, with D maybe TRBD2 (5 bases). This CDR3 spans 16 amino acids. With 3 bases removed from V and 3 bases from J, the gap between germline ends came to 15 bases. The germline gives CDR1 MNHEY, CDR2 SMNVEV (reference sequence). The CDR3 DNA is TGTGCCAGCAGTTTCGCCCGTACTAGGGACTACAATGAGCAGTTCTTC. It translates to CASSFARTRDYNEQFF.

V and J are TRBV30 and TRBJ2-7, with 7 bases that match TRBD2. The CDR3 is made up of 11 amino acids. V trimming: 0 bases; J trimming: 7 bases; junction bases outside the gene matches: 0. Germline lookup yields CDR1 GTSNPN and CDR2 SVGIG (reference sequence). The CDR3 sequence: CAWSVGREQYF. In nucleotides, the CDR3 is TGTGCCTGGAGTGTCGGGAGGGAGCAGTACTTC.

The chain joins TRBV10-1 to TRBJ1-1; possibly TRBD1 for D (5 bases). Germline values: CDR1 WNHNN, CDR2 SYGVQD (reference sequence). The V end lost 5 bases, the J end lost 3 bases, and 13 bases lay between the germline ends. This CDR3 is built from 14 residues. In DNA, the CDR3 is TGCGCCAGCAGTTCATCTCAGGGATACACTGAAGCTTTCTTT. It specifies CASSSSQGYTEAFF.